A selection of T cell receptor beta chains follows, all from one sample in a study of cytomegalovirus exposure and HLA in healthy donors. The method was immunoSEQ multiplex PCR; TCRdb's version includes in-frame clones alone and lacks a portion of them. Of more than 120,000 clones in the sample, 70% to 85% were seen once. The sequencing sample was made of PBMCs. Receptors were obtained from a male donor in good health and CMV-seronegative. The CDR3 runs from the conserved cysteine through the conserved F or W. Fields, in order: D gene, V gene, J gene, CDR3 DNA, CDR3 protein. The D gene is left open where the match is weak.

.,TRBV5-5,TRBJ1-1,TGTGCCAGCAGCTTGGAGGAGCAGGGATTCACTGAAGCTTTCTTT,CASSLEEQGFTEAFF
TRBD2,TRBV2,TRBJ2-1,TGTGCCTCCCGGGGGGGGACTAGGTACAATGAGCAGTTCTTC,CASRGGTRYNEQFF
.,TRBV7-9,TRBJ1-2,TGTGCCAGCAGCTTAGCGTACAGGGAAGGCGGCTACACCTTC,CASSLAYREGGYTF
.,TRBV6-5,TRBJ2-7,TGTGCCAGCAGTTACTCGAGTACAGATTACGAGCAGTACTTC,CASSYSSTDYEQYF
TRBD2,TRBV7-2,TRBJ2-5,TGTGCCAGCAGCTTAGCCAGCAGACTAGCATTCGAGACCCAGTACTTC,CASSLASRLAFETQYF
.,TRBV7-2,TRBJ2-1,TGTGCCAGCAGCTCCACTCGGGGTGAGCAGTTCTTC,CASSSTRGEQFF
.,TRBV5-1,TRBJ2-1,TGCGCCAGCAGCTTGTACCCTAGCAATGAGCAGTTCTTC,CASSLYPSNEQFF
.,TRBV11-2,TRBJ1-1,TGTGCCAGCAGCTTACAGGAGGGACCTAAAGCTTTCTTT,CASSLQEGPKAFF
.,TRBV14,TRBJ1-1,TGTGCCAGCAGCCAGATAAGGGGCCAAGGAGCTTTCTTT,CASSQIRGQGAFF
TRBD2,TRBV5-1,TRBJ2-1,TGCGCCAGCAGCGGATGGACTAGCGGGCACCCTTACAATGAGCAGTTCTTC,CASSGWTSGHPYNEQFF
.,TRBV21-1,TRBJ2-7,TGTGCCAGCAGGGCGGTGGGACACTACGAGCAGTACTTC,CASRAVGHYEQYF
.,TRBV29-1,TRBJ1-4,TGCAGCGTTTCAGGGGTTGATGAAAAACTGTTTTTT,CSVSGVDEKLFF
TRBD1,TRBV5-5,TRBJ1-2,TGTGCCAGCAGCCCCGACTCAGGGGGCTATGGCTACACCTTC,CASSPDSGGYGYTF
.,TRBV11-3,TRBJ1-5,TGTGCCAGCAGCTTATCCCCGGGGGTAAATCAGCCCCAGCATTTT,CASSLSPGVNQPQHF
.,TRBV4-1,TRBJ1-1,TGCGCCAGCAGCCAAGGACAGGCCAAGGGGAACACTGAAGCTTTCTTT,CASSQGQAKGNTEAFF
.,TRBV6-1,TRBJ1-1,TGTGCCAGCAGAACCCAGGGGAACACTGAAGCTTTCTTT,CASRTQGNTEAFF
.,TRBV7-9,TRBJ1-4,TGTGCCAGCAGCTTAGAAGGGGTTAATGAAAAACTGTTTTTT,CASSLEGVNEKLFF
TRBD2,TRBV27,TRBJ2-3,TGTGCCAGCAGGTCTTTAAGCGGGAGGGGGACAGATACGCAGTATTTT,CASRSLSGRGTDTQYF
TRBD1,TRBV9,TRBJ2-5,TGTGCCAGCAGCGCCCGGGACAGTAAAGGATACGGGACCCAGTACTTC,CASSARDSKGYGTQYF
.,TRBV18,TRBJ2-7,TGTGCCAGCTCACCCGGGACATTGGGTACCTACGAGCAGTACTTC,CASSPGTLGTYEQYF
TRBD2,TRBV5-1,TRBJ2-7,TGCGCCAGCAGTCGGGGACTAGCGGCCTACGAGCAGTACTTC,CASSRGLAAYEQYF
TRBD2,TRBV7-2,TRBJ2-5,TGTGCCAGCAGCTTAGAGGCCCCTGGCGGGAGGGGCGAGACCCAGTACTTC,CASSLEAPGGRGETQYF